This entry lists 2 T cell receptor beta chains sequenced from one sample in a study of cytomegalovirus exposure and HLA in healthy donors. The primer mix had 60 Vbeta and 13 Jbeta primers. Measured with immunoSEQ multiplex PCR; TCRdb has only the in-frame clones, and not every one. Of around 130,000 clones in the sample, 77% are singletons; the top ten hold roughly 5.8%. Sequencing was done on a sample of PBMCs. These receptors were collected from a man between 18 and 29 years old in good health and CMV-seropositive.

The chain recombines TRBV5-6 with TRBJ1-5, with D perhaps TRBD1 (5 bases). V was trimmed by 0 bases and J by 6 bases, leaving 13 bases between them. The CDR3 is made up of 15 amino acids. CDR1 SGHDT and CDR2 YYEEEE come from the germline V gene. DNA for the CDR3: TGTGCCAGCAGCTTGGCTGCGGGGCTAGGTCAGCCCCAGCATTTT. Protein: CASSLAAGLGQPQHF.

This clone occurred a few times. The chain joins TRBV28 to TRBJ1-2; 7 bases match TRBD1. There are 12 residues in the CDR3. The germline V gene encodes CDR1 MDHEN and CDR2 SYDVKM. With V trimmed by 9 bases and J by 7 bases, 8 bases remained unmatched. CDR3 in amino acids: CASRTGLGGYTF. The CDR3 nucleotides are TGTGCCAGTAGGACAGGCCTCGGTGGCTACACCTTC.